Sequencing of this T cell receptor (beta chain) was carried out in a study of Graves' ophthalmopathy and Graves' hyperthyroidism (dated by TCRdb to the late 2010s). Study-level background: Hyperthyroidism was defined as stable when no progression to ophthalmopathy occurred within 18 months of follow-up. In total, approximately 130 blood samples were TCR-sequenced: around 42 ophthalmopathy, roughly 80 hyperthyroidism and some 17 hyperthyroidism-to-ophthalmopathy patients. The study used TCR beta repertoire signatures to distinguish Graves' ophthalmopathy from Graves' hyperthyroidism and to predict progression to ophthalmopathy. Following sampling, methimazole starting at 30 mg daily was administered to hyperthyroidism patients, and high-dose intravenous methylprednisolone was administered to ophthalmopathy patients. T-cell repertoires of thyroid tissue and blood were compared in more than 5 hyperthyroidism patients. For independent validation, a separate cohort was made up of roughly 19 hyperthyroidism patients plus 17 patients who later progressed from hyperthyroidism to ophthalmopathy. To explore V-J signatures that separate ophthalmopathy from hyperthyroidism, a discovery set of approximately 100 patients was enrolled, consisting of about 45 with ophthalmopathy and about 60 with stable hyperthyroidism. Overall results and qualifications from the work: Sample size was not statistically predetermined, and group allocation was not concealed from the investigators. Ophthalmopathy was separated from stable hyperthyroidism by the 13-signature model with roughly 90% sensitivity and about 83% specificity in cross-validation and with 80%/75% in the test set. Among expanded thyroid clonotypes with frequency above 0.001, most also showed up in blood, which suggests that blood repertoires may reflect the thyroid immune response. In validation, the model predicted ophthalmopathy progression with 55% to 71% sensitivity and 72.22% specificity; 12 predicted patients were CT-confirmed with GO in a median of around 6 months.

CDR1 is given as KGHDR and CDR2 as SFDVKD, both from the germline V gene. Relative to germline, V is 0 bases shorter and J is 4 bases shorter, with 14 bases between their ends. The CDR3 goes from the cysteine to the phenylalanine over 16 residues. Solely the CDR3 DNA is kept, with 48 bases framed from the first base. This clonotype was seen only a few times. Its antigen target is currently unknown. It has no much larger one-base neighbor in the sample; base qualities were not kept. TCR beta CDR3 regions were amplified from RNA transcripts for repertoire sequencing. A first-round RT-PCR used HTBI primers with the Qiagen OneStep RT-PCR kit, followed by a second-round multiplex PCR, size selection and purification. Libraries were sequenced paired-end with 100 bp reads on an Illumina HiSeq2000. Per the authors' processing: Reads were processed with SOAPnuke, discarding reads with adapters, uncalled bases, mean Phred below 15, or no exact constant-primer or identifier match. COPE v1.2.5 was used to merge high-quality paired reads. Each unique nucleotide sequence was treated as a clonotype, and MiTCR v1.1 was used to align the clonotypes to the IMGT TRB V, D and J references. The analysis was limited to V-J combinations with a frequency above 0.0001, which together covered approximately 99% of repertoires. A TCR clonal expansion and chaos score per V-J combination was defined as the ratio of F50 clonal expansion to chaos observed in the TCRdist matrix. Features were reduced by Welch's t-statistics and random forest to roughly 14 V-J combinations, which fed a naive Bayes classifier. Thyroid-blood repertoire similarity was quantified with the Morisita-Horn index. TCRdb trimmed public reads at Q25 via fastp, called clones via MiXCR and kept in-frame beta chains. Rows are unified per CDR3 protein, each entry keeping the most common DNA and genes. These V and J calls originate from TCRdb's pipeline instead of the authors' own analysis. This sample comprises 900,000 to 1,200,000 distinct CDR3 sequences, about two fifths of them detected only once. Of the sample, 8.5% to 14% is held by the ten largest clones.

Hyperthyroidism patients were newly diagnosed, with disease duration under 2 months, and aged 18 to 65 years. Anyone with other autoimmune diseases, uncontrolled infections, pregnancy or lactation was excluded from the study. Clinical symptoms, serum thyroxine, TRAb, thyroid ultrasound and orbital computed tomography were used for diagnosis. Total RNA was extracted using Trizol reagent, and RNA quality was checked on an Agilent 2100 Bioanalyzer. In this chain, TRBV24-1 is recombined with TRBJ2-5; 5 matching bases give a weak D call of TRBD1. The sequenced sample consisted of peripheral blood or thyroid tissue (not recorded which). The receptor's source is an adult man with Graves' hyperthyroidism. The DNA sequence follows: TGTGCCACCAGTGATTTGGATCAGACAGTTGGAGAGACCCAGTACTTC. Translation gives CATSDLDQTVGETQYF.